This TCR beta chain was captured by sequencing in a study of shared clonotypes between healthy human individuals. Samples underwent the assay at deep level. The repertoire was sequenced with immunoSEQ multiplex PCR; TCRdb's copy has only in-frame clones and lacks some. The repertoire holds 2 million to 2.5 million clones, with just over 90% as singletons. Study-level findings and limits: Roughly 5.3% of naive CD4 clonotypes were common to four donors. Rarefaction indicated that sorted-subset sequencing remained incomplete although depth was large. Estimated richness was generally greater in naive than memory subsets.

This CDR3 region has 16 residues. The trim removed 7 bases at V and 4 bases at J, leaving 9 bases unmatched. CDR1 SNHLY and CDR2 FYNNEI come from the germline V gene. As for this clone: Antigen unknown.

The gene calls are TRBV2 and TRBJ2-3; 12 bases agree with TRBD1. Material: naive CD4+ T cells from PBMCs. Specified subset: CD45RA+ positively selected. The clonotype was recovered from a man younger than 30 in good health. Some clones in this sample may be carry-over from other donors' samples. The chain's CDR3 is CASTRGTGGAADTQYF. CDR3 coding DNA: TGTGCCAGCACCCGTGGGACAGGGGGCGCGGCAGATACGCAGTATTTT.